This T cell receptor (beta chain) emerged from a study of PD-1 blockade in classical Hodgkin lymphoma. Libraries were prepared by immunoSEQ multiplex PCR; TCRdb keeps only in-frame clonotypes and omits some of them. The table records about 58,000 clones, more than 85% of them present only once. Trimming shortened V by 1 base and J by 5 bases, and 15 bases separated the two germline ends. The CDR3 covers 16 residues. Germline loops: CDR1 SGHKS, CDR2 YYEKEE (reference sequence). Each patient experienced a relapse that followed autologous stem cell transplantation, and brentuximab vedotin exposure varied. Classification of best responses gave complete response, partial response or progressive disease. As concerns this clone: Its antigen is currently unknown.

Study-level points and caveats: Patients who initiated nivolumab within 1 year of ASCT were excluded. Why the repertoires differ is still unclear, perhaps disease activity or prior therapy. The study reported lower baseline TCR diversity in newly diagnosed patients than in healthy donors.

The receptor comes from a human donor with classical Hodgkin lymphoma. The rearrangement joins TRBV5-5 to TRBJ1-4; the D gene is possibly TRBD1 (6 bases). The source material was peripheral blood mononuclear cells (PBMCs), sampled before the second cycle of nivolumab. This CDR3 is CASSLSGYGGNEKLFF. The CDR3 DNA reads TGTGCCAGCAGCTTGAGCGGGTATGGGGGCAATGAAAAACTGTTTTTT. Supplemented by reference TRBV5-5 and TRBJ1-4, the full variable domain reads DAGVTQSPTHLIKTRGQQVTLRCSPISGHKSVSWYQQVLGQGPQFIFQYYEKEERGRGNFPDRFSARQFPNYSSELNVNALLLGDSALYLCASSLSGYGGNEKLFFGSGTQLSVL.